A single sample is the source of the 10 T cell receptor beta chains below, sequenced in a study of OX40 agonist ivuxolimab in advanced cancers. Here immunoSEQ multiplex PCR was the method, and the copy in TCRdb shows in-frame clones only, minus some. The top ten clones hold approximately 11% of a sample with about 46,000 clones, around nine tenths of them seen once. The material was CD4+ or CD8+ T cells sorted from blood, obtained in a trial of the OX40 agonist ivuxolimab. All receptors come from an adult with an advanced solid tumor such as melanoma, head and neck, liver or kidney cancer.

The chain combines TRBV27 with TRBJ2-3, with a weak D call TRBD1 (5 bases). V was shortened by 1 base and J by 1 base, with 12 bases between the two germline ends. The CDR3 has 16 residues. Germline V lookup: CDR1 MNHEY, CDR2 SMNVEV (reference sequence). This CDR3 reads CASSLFMDTRTDTQYF. CDR3 sequence (DNA): TGTGCCAGCAGTTTATTCATGGACACTCGCACAGATACGCAGTATTTT.

This chain connects TRBV6-5 to TRBJ1-5; D unclear. Per the germline V gene, CDR1 is MNHEY and CDR2 is SVGAGI. V gave up 8 bases and J gave up 7 bases, with 3 bases separating them. The CDR3 loop spans 9 amino acids. This CDR3 is CASGQPQHF. As DNA, the CDR3 is TGTGCCAGCGGACAGCCCCAGCATTTT.

This chain links TRBV5-1 with TRBJ2-1; TRBD2 matches 10 bases. Trimming cost V 0 bases and J 4 bases; bases outside gene matches: 4. Germline V gene lookup returns CDR1 SGHRS and CDR2 YFSETQ. The CDR3 contains 16 residues. CDR3 nucleotide sequence: TGCGCCAGCAGCTTGGGAGCTAGCGGGAGTTACAATGAGCAGTTCTTC. It yields the protein CASSLGASGSYNEQFF.

V usage is TRBV9 and J usage is TRBJ2-1; a possible D gene is TRBD2 (7 bases). This CDR3 contains 15 residues. Per germline, CDR1 SGDLS and CDR2 YYNGEE. Trimming shortened V by 3 bases and J by 0 bases, and 10 bases separated the two germline ends. CDR3 region: CASSERDNSYNEQFF. CDR3 in DNA: TGTGCCAGCAGCGAGCGGGACAACTCCTACAATGAGCAGTTCTTC.

The chain recombines TRBV28 with TRBJ1-6; 9 bases fit TRBD1. The CDR3 extends over 14 amino acids. The germline gives CDR1 MDHEN, CDR2 SYDVKM. J lost 7 bases, V lost 6 bases, and 4 bases had no gene match. CDR3 sequence (DNA): TGTGCCAGCAGGCCCACAGGGGGCAATTCACCCCTCCACTTT. Translating it yields CASRPTGGNSPLHF.

This chain links TRBV7-9 with TRBJ1-3; TRBD1 matches 8 bases. The CDR3 extends over 15 amino acids. With 1 base clipped from V and 7 bases from J, the junction kept 6 bases outside the gene matches. Germline-derived CDR1 and CDR2 are SEHNR and FQNEAQ (reference sequence). The CDR3 coding sequence is TGTGCCAGCAGCTTAGTCGACAGGGGTGGGAACACCATATATTTT. Its protein is CASSLVDRGGNTIYF. Full variable domain (outside the CDR3, taken from reference TRBV7-9 and TRBJ1-3): DTGVSQNPRHKITKRGQNVTFRCDPISEHNRLYWYRQTLGQGPEFLTYFQNEAQLEKSRLLSDRFSAERPKGSFSTLEIQRTEQGDSAMYLCASSLVDRGGNTIYFGEGSWLTVV.

The chain is built from TRBV5-1 and TRBJ2-1; no clear D. V lost 6 bases, J lost 5 bases, and 9 bases lay in between. Germline-derived CDR1 and CDR2 are SGHRS and YFSETQ. The CDR3 runs 12 residues. The CDR3 DNA reads TGCGCCAGCAAACTTTCAAACAATGAGCAGTTCTTC. As protein: CASKLSNNEQFF.

V is TRBV4-3 and J is TRBJ2-7; weak D call: TRBD2 (5 bases). There are 15 residues in the CDR3. Per germline, CDR1 LGHNA and CDR2 YSLEER. Trimming took 0 bases from V and 3 from J, leaving 12 bases between them. For the CDR3, the DNA is TGCGCCAGCAGCCAAGATACGGGATCGAACTACGAGCAGTACTTC. Translated, it gives CASSQDTGSNYEQYF.

The chain has TRBV10-3 and TRBJ1-2; no definite D call. Germline CDR1 ENHRY, CDR2 SYGVKD. Trimming pared 6 bases from V and 5 bases from J, leaving 7 bases between. CDR3 length: 11 residues. The CDR3 nucleotides read TGTGCCATCAGATCCGTTTATGGCTACACCTTC. Translated: CAIRSVYGYTF.

V gene TRBV9 combines with J gene TRBJ2-1; D may be TRBD1 (7 bases). Germline V lookup: CDR1 SGDLS, CDR2 YYNGEE. V was cut by 3 bases and J by 8 bases, with 24 bases left in between. The CDR3 runs to 17 residues. The CDR3 DNA reads TGTGCCAGCAGCGCGGGGATGGTGGCAGGGGGAGGCGATGAGCAGTTCTTC. This translates into CASSAGMVAGGGDEQFF.